These 6 T cell receptor beta chains were sequenced from one sample in a study of blood T cell repertoires in COVID-19. Generated by immunoSEQ multiplex PCR, the TCRdb table keeps only in-frame clones and is missing some. The table shows fewer than 65,000 clones, with more than 80% occurring only once. Specimen: peripheral blood. The source is a woman aged 60-75 years with COVID-19, enrolled during active disease.

The chain employs TRBV9 and TRBJ1-2, with D perhaps TRBD1 (6 bases). CDR1 and CDR2 (germline): SGDLS, YYNGEE. The CDR3 totals 14 residues. Trimming cost V 1 base and J 6 bases, with 13 bases left between them. The CDR3 loop is CASSVSRGPHGYTF. In DNA form, the CDR3 reads TGTGCCAGCAGCGTAAGCAGGGGACCCCATGGCTACACCTTC.

The rearrangement links TRBV4-3 to TRBJ2-2; 8 bases agree with TRBD1. V was pared by 3 bases and J by 1 base, with 1 base of the junction left unmatched. Germline V CDR1 and CDR2: LGHNA, YSLEER. CDR3 length: 15 residues. This chain's CDR3 is CASSHGQGNTGELFF. CDR3 DNA sequence: TGCGCCAGCAGCCATGGACAGGGGAACACCGGGGAGCTGTTTTTT.

The V call is TRBV9, the J call TRBJ2-5; perhaps TRBD2 as D (6 bases). The CDR3 contains 14 residues. Trimming removed 3 bases from V and 5 bases from J, with 14 bases in between. The germline gives CDR1 SGDLS, CDR2 YYNGEE. The CDR3 region has the DNA TGTGCCAGCAGCGGCGGGACTCTGCTGGAGACCCAGTACTTC. Translating it yields CASSGGTLLETQYF.

This rearrangement joins TRBV7-3 to TRBJ1-2, with 10 bases aligning to TRBD1. The trim removed 3 bases at V and 8 bases at J, leaving 6 bases unmatched. This CDR3 is 14 amino acids long. Germline V lookup: CDR1 SGHTA, CDR2 FQGTGA. CDR3 sequence reads: CASSLGTGAGGYTF. The CDR3 DNA reads TGTGCCAGCAGCTTGGGGACAGGGGCAGGGGGCTACACCTTC.

This chain joins TRBV5-1 and TRBJ2-3, with D tentatively TRBD2 (5 bases). CDR3 length: 13 amino acids. V was clipped by 4 bases and J by 6 bases, with 12 bases between them. Germline CDR1 reads SGHRS; CDR2 reads YFSETQ. The chain's CDR3 is CASSPGRVDTQYF. CDR3 DNA sequence: TGCGCCAGCAGCCCGGGAAGGGTGGATACGCAGTATTTT.

The chain uses TRBV19 and TRBJ2-5; TRBD2 matches 14 bases. J was trimmed by 2 bases and V by 5 bases; bases with no gene match: 1. CDR3 length: 15 amino acids. Germline V gene lookup returns CDR1 LNHDA and CDR2 SQIVND (reference sequence). The CDR3 DNA sequence: TGTGCCAGTAGTGGGACTAGCGGGAGTCAAGAGACCCAGTACTTC. Its protein product is CASSGTSGSQETQYF.